A single sample gave rise to the 9 T cell receptor beta chains below, sequenced in a study of cytomegalovirus exposure and HLA in healthy donors (dated by TCRdb to about 2017). The library came from the immunoSEQ multiplex PCR assay. A mixture of 60 forward primers for TCR Vbeta segments and 13 reverse primers for TCR Jbeta segments was used in the multiplex PCR. TCRdb carries this immuneACCESS record with in-frame sequences only. Its versions omit some clonotypes, under half of them owing to an unresolved V gene in the studies checked, with the rest unexplained. For this sample there are about 170,000 clones; 73% appear just once. The top ten clones comprise around 5% of the sample. The sequencing input was PBMCs. The receptors were gathered from a woman aged 18-29 years in good health and CMV-seropositive.

The chain carries TRBV2 and TRBJ2-3; D might be TRBD2 (5 bases). The V and J ends lost 10 bases and 0 bases respectively, with 35 bases between them. CDR3 length: 21 amino acids. Looked up from germline, CDR1 is SNHLY and CDR2 is FYNNEI. DNA for the CDR3: TGTGCCATTCGGCCCCTCTCCCCAGAAGTGGTGGGTAGCGCTAGCACAGATACGCAGTATTTT. As protein: CAIRPLSPEVVGSASTDTQYF. The complete variable domain, with remaining parts taken from reference TRBV2 and TRBJ2-3, reads EPEVTQTPSHQVTQMGQEVILRCVPISNHLYFYWYRQILGQKVEFLVSFYNNEISEKSEIFDDQFSVERPDGSNFTLKIRSTKLEDSAMYFCAIRPLSPEVVGSASTDTQYFGPGTRLTVL.

V and J are TRBV7-2 and TRBJ2-7; D gene unclear. V lost 4 bases and J 0 bases, leaving 13 bases between the germline ends. The CDR3 is 15 residues long. CDR1 is SGHTA and CDR2 is FQGNSA in the germline V gene. CDR3: CASSSESTVSYEQYF. CDR3 nucleotides: TGTGCCAGCAGCTCCGAGTCTACAGTCTCCTACGAGCAGTACTTC.

CDR3 sequence: CASPPPGGRSSSGGANVLTF. The CDR3 nucleotides read TGTGCAAGTCCACCCCCGGGGGGCCGTTCCAGTTCGGGTGGGGCCAACGTCCTGACTTTC. V is TRBV12-2 and J is TRBJ2-6; the table assigns TRBD2, which was not confirmed against the DNA. TRBV12-2 corresponds to a pseudogene. This CDR3 has 20 amino acids.

The genes are TRBV19 and TRBJ1-2; no clear D gene. The V gene's germline CDR1 is LNHDA and CDR2 SQIVND (reference sequence). V was shortened by 1 base and J by 2 bases, with 11 bases between the two germline ends. CDR3 size: 15 residues. This chain's CDR3 is CASSIGVNNNYGYTF. CDR3 bases: TGTGCCAGTAGTATAGGTGTCAACAACAACTATGGCTACACCTTC. Filled out from reference TRBV19 and TRBJ1-2, the complete variable domain reads DGGITQSPKYLFRKEGQNVTLSCEQNLNHDAMYWYRQDPGQGLRLIYYSQIVNDFQKGDIAEGYSVSREKKESFPLTVTSAQKNPTAFYLCASSIGVNNNYGYTFGSGTRLTVV.

CDR3 in DNA: TGTGCCATCAGTGACAGGGGGGAGACCCAGTACTTC. Translating it yields CAISDRGETQYF. The chain employs TRBV10-3 and TRBJ2-5, with 7 positions matching TRBD1. CDR1 and CDR2 from the germline V gene are ENHRY and SYGVKD. The CDR3 consists of 12 residues. J gave up 5 bases and V 3 bases, and 0 bases lay outside the gene matches.

The chain is built from TRBV30 and TRBJ1-1; D perhaps matches TRBD1 (5 bases). Trimming stripped 1 base from V and 6 bases from J, with 6 bases between. In germline, CDR1 is GTSNPN, CDR2 SVGIG (reference sequence). The CDR3 consists of 11 residues. CDR3 amino acids: CAWSEGSEAFF. CDR3 DNA: TGTGCCTGGAGTGAGGGGTCTGAAGCTTTCTTT.

The CDR3 bases are TGTGCCACCAGCACCGAAGACACAGGGTCCTACGAGCAGTACTTC. It yields the protein CATSTEDTGSYEQYF. V and J are TRBV15 and TRBJ2-7; a weak D match, TRBD1 (6 bases). Deletions cut 4 bases from V and 1 base from J, with 14 bases between. Germline CDR1 and CDR2: LNHNV and YYDKDF (reference sequence). The CDR3 covers 15 residues.

The V call is TRBV4-3, the J call TRBJ2-3; a possible D gene is TRBD2 (5 bases). V gave up 0 bases and J gave up 11 bases, with 15 bases separating them. Germline CDR1 reads LGHNA; CDR2 reads YSLEER. The CDR3 is made up of 14 amino acids. This CDR3 is CASSQEEGRAEQYF. CDR3 nucleotide sequence: TGCGCCAGCAGCCAAGAAGAGGGAAGAGCCGAGCAGTATTTT.

This sequence joins TRBV5-1 and TRBJ2-5, with a possible D match to TRBD2 (6 bases). Trimming cost V 4 bases and J 4 bases, with 14 bases left between them. This CDR3 region has 14 residues. Germline loops: CDR1 SGHRS, CDR2 YFSETQ. In DNA, the CDR3 is TGCGCCAGCAGCGCGGGATTTATTCCAGAGACCCAGTACTTC. This gives the protein CASSAGFIPETQYF.